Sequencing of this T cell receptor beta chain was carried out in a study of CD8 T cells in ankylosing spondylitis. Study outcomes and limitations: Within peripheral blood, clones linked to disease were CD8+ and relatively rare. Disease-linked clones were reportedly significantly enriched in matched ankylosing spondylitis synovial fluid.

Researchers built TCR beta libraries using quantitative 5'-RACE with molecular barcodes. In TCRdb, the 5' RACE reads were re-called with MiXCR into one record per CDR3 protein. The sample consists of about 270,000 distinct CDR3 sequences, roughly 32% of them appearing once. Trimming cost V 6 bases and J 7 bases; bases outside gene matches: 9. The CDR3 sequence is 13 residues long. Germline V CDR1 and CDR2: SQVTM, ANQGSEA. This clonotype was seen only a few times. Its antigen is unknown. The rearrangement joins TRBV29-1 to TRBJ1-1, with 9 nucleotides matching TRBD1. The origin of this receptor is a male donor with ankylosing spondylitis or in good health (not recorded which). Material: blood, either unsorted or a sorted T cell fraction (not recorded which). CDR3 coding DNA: TGCAGCGTAGCGGGACAGGGAAGGATTGAAGCTTTCTTT. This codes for CSVAGQGRIEAFF. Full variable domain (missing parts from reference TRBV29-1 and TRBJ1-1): SAVISQKPSRDICQRGTSLTIQCQVDSQVTMMFWYRQQPGQSLTLIATANQGSEATYESGFVIDKFPISRPNLTFSTLTVSNMSPEDSSIYLCSVAGQGRIEAFFGQGTRLTVV.